This T cell receptor (beta chain) was profiled in a study of blood T cells in healthy people across ages. A sample-barcoded 5' primer and a J-beta primer mix were used in a second PCR of roughly 6 to 11 cycles. Each TCR beta cDNA got a 12-nucleotide random molecular identifier. From the 5' RACE reads, TCRdb called clonotypes with MiXCR, one entry per CDR3 protein. The sample lists about 1.5 million distinct CDR3 sequences; approximately 43% were seen once. The sequence was collected from a woman aged 18-29 years in good health. Sequencing used blood.

The CDR3 region is CTSSFEGVTQYF. DNA for the CDR3: TGTACCAGCAGCTTCGAGGGGGTGACCCAGTACTTC. This rearrangement joins TRBV7-2 to TRBJ2-5; a possible D gene is TRBD1 (6 bases). The germline V gene encodes CDR1 SGHTA and CDR2 FQGNSA. V gave up 3 bases and J gave up 7 bases, with 9 bases separating them. The CDR3 covers 12 residues.